This entry lists 26 T cell receptor beta chains sequenced from one sample in a study of T cells in localized non-small cell lung cancer. Repertoires were generated with immunoSEQ multiplex PCR, while TCRdb's copy carries only in-frame clones and drops some. The sample lists 130,000 or so clones, approximately 88% occurring once. Sequenced material: peripheral blood, taken before any cancer treatment. These receptors all come from a female donor at least 60 years old with stage I lung adenocarcinoma.

This clone occurred a few times. The chain is built from TRBV11-3 and TRBJ2-1; TRBD2 is a possible D gene (6 bases). The germline CDR1 and CDR2 sequences are SGHNT and YENEEA. The germline V and J ends were trimmed by 1 base and 0 bases, with 10 bases remaining between them. This CDR3 contains 16 residues. The DNA for the CDR3 is TGTGCCAGCAGCTTAGGGACTACCACCTCCTACAATGAGCAGTTCTTC. This gives the protein CASSLGTTTSYNEQFF.

This clone was seen just once. This chain joins TRBV6-5 and TRBJ2-7; the match to TRBD2 covers 10 bases. V lost 5 bases, J lost 0 bases, and 4 bases stayed unmatched. CDR1 and CDR2 (germline): MNHEY, SVGAGI. The CDR3 has 15 amino acids. CDR3 amino acids: CASSPPSGGSYEQYF. The CDR3 nucleotides are TGTGCCAGCAGTCCTCCTAGCGGGGGCTCCTACGAGCAGTACTTC.

This clone occurred once. The V gene is TRBV5-1, the J gene TRBJ2-7; 11 positions agree with TRBD2. V lost 6 bases and J lost 4; bases outside the gene matches: 0. The germline V gene has CDR1 SGHRS and CDR2 YFSETQ. The CDR3 length is 12 residues. This CDR3 reads CASTSGRYEQYF. CDR3 DNA sequence: TGCGCCAGCACTAGCGGGAGGTACGAGCAGTACTTC. Using reference TRBV5-1 and TRBJ2-7 for the parts outside the CDR3, the full variable domain is KAGVTQTPRYLIKTRGQQVTLSCSPISGHRSVSWYQQTPGQGLQFLFEYFSETQRNKGNFPGRFSGRQFSNSRSEMNVSTLELGDSALYLCASTSGRYEQYFGPGTRLTVT.

This clone was counted only a few times. The chain recombines TRBV27 with TRBJ2-1, with D unresolved. Between the trimmed V and J ends, which lost 0 bases and 0 bases, there was a span of 9 bases. The germline V gene has CDR1 MNHEY and CDR2 SMNVEV (reference sequence). The CDR3 has 16 residues. DNA of the CDR3: TGTGCCAGCAGTTTATCTCTGCGGAGCTCCTACAATGAGCAGTTCTTC. Translation: CASSLSLRSSYNEQFF.

This clone was recorded a few times. The CDR3 is CASSRDRHNQPQHF. In DNA, the CDR3 is TGTGCCAGCAGCCGGGACAGACACAATCAGCCCCAGCATTTT. The genes are TRBV28 and TRBJ1-5, with 7 bases that match TRBD1. V was pared by 6 bases and J by 3 bases, with 5 bases of the junction left unmatched. This CDR3 spans 14 amino acids. CDR1 MDHEN and CDR2 SYDVKM come from the germline V gene. The full variable domain, completed using reference TRBV28 and TRBJ1-5, is DVKVTQSSRYLVKRTGEKVFLECVQDMDHENMFWYRQDPGLGLRLIYFSYDVKMKEKGDIPEGYSVSREKKERFSLILESASTNQTSMYLCASSRDRHNQPQHFGDGTRLSIL.

The chain couples TRBV6-1 to TRBJ1-5, with D perhaps matching TRBD1 (5 bases). This CDR3 spans 15 amino acids. The V gene lost 6 bases and the J gene lost 0 bases, with 12 bases spanning the gap. Germline V gives CDR1 MNHNS, CDR2 SASEGT. The CDR3 sequence: CASRGEGYSNQPQHF. DNA of the CDR3: TGTGCCAGCAGAGGGGAGGGGTATAGCAATCAGCCCCAGCATTTT.

This sequence joins TRBV6-1 and TRBJ2-3; no clear D. The germline V and J ends were trimmed by 4 bases and 6 bases, with 11 bases remaining between them. CDR1 and CDR2 (germline): MNHNS, SASEGT. This CDR3 is 13 amino acids long. The CDR3 loop reads CASSGIPSDTQYF. CDR3 sequence (DNA): TGTGCCAGCAGTGGCATCCCGTCGGATACGCAGTATTTT.

This chain joins TRBV28 and TRBJ1-2; D remains ambiguous. CDR1 and CDR2 (germline): MDHEN, SYDVKM. V lost 3 bases and J lost 8, with 13 bases in between. The CDR3 spans 13 residues. CDR3 DNA sequence: TGTGCCAGCAGTTTTGGATGGATGGGGGGCTACACCTTC. Its protein is CASSFGWMGGYTF.

The gene calls are TRBV7-9 and TRBJ2-3; D perhaps matches TRBD2 (6 bases). Trimming took off 4 bases at V and 2 bases at J, with 22 bases between the two ends. Germline V gene data show CDR1 as SEHNR and CDR2 as FQNEAQ (reference sequence). CDR3 size: 18 residues. The CDR3 protein is CASSSPGGRVGITDTQYF. As DNA, the CDR3 is TGTGCCAGCAGCTCCCCTGGGGGGAGAGTGGGGATCACAGATACGCAGTATTTT. The entire variable domain, with the rest obtained from reference TRBV7-9 and TRBJ2-3, is as follows: DTGVSQNPRHKITKRGQNVTFRCDPISEHNRLYWYRQTLGQGPEFLTYFQNEAQLEKSRLLSDRFSAERPKGSFSTLEIQRTEQGDSAMYLCASSSPGGRVGITDTQYFGPGTRLTVL.

The rearrangement links TRBV4-1 to TRBJ1-2; tentative D call: TRBD1 (5 bases). Germline V gives CDR1 MGHRA, CDR2 YSYEKL. The CDR3 is 14 residues long. Trimming left V 0 bases short and J 4 bases short, with 9 bases between. CDR3 nucleotides: TGCGCCAGCAGCCAAGAGCCAGGGATCTATGGCTACACCTTC. Encoded protein: CASSQEPGIYGYTF.

V and J are TRBV19 and TRBJ1-1, with D uncertain. Trimming took 6 bases from V and 1 from J, leaving 9 bases between them. CDR1 is LNHDA, CDR2 SQIVND, per germline (reference sequence). There are 13 residues in the CDR3. This CDR3 reads CASSWRGNTEAFF. CDR3 DNA sequence: TGTGCCAGTAGCTGGCGGGGGAACACTGAAGCTTTCTTT.

This chain uses TRBV2 with TRBJ1-6; 8 bases fit TRBD1. The CDR3 consists of 14 residues. With V trimmed by 10 bases and J by 11 bases, 13 bases remained unmatched. Germline V CDR1 and CDR2: SNHLY, FYNNEI. DNA of the CDR3: TGTGCCACACAAACAGACAGGGGCCGCGCACCCCTCCACTTT. Translated: CATQTDRGRAPLHF.

The V and J genes are TRBV19 and TRBJ1-1, with TRBD1 as a possible D gene (5 bases). Germline assignment: CDR1 LNHDA and CDR2 SQIVND (reference sequence). V dropped 1 base and J dropped 0 bases, with 9 bases sitting between them. CDR3 length equals 15 residues. The CDR3 protein is CASSIGGGMNTEAFF. CDR3 DNA sequence: TGTGCCAGTAGTATAGGGGGGGGAATGAACACTGAAGCTTTCTTT. The entire variable domain, with the rest obtained from reference TRBV19 and TRBJ1-1, is as follows: DGGITQSPKYLFRKEGQNVTLSCEQNLNHDAMYWYRQDPGQGLRLIYYSQIVNDFQKGDIAEGYSVSREKKESFPLTVTSAQKNPTAFYLCASSIGGGMNTEAFFGQGTRLTVV.

This clone was counted between two and nine times. The chain has TRBV5-1 and TRBJ1-3; perhaps TRBD1 as D (5 bases). The V end was cut by 0 bases, the J end by 0 bases, with 13 bases between. Germline assignment: CDR1 SGHRS and CDR2 YFSETQ. The CDR3 length is 17 residues. The CDR3 nucleotides are TGCGCCAGCAGCTTGGAACCTGAGGGGTACTCTGGAAACACCATATATTTT. Its translation: CASSLEPEGYSGNTIYF.

The chain combines TRBV19 with TRBJ2-3; 10 nucleotides match TRBD2. V dropped 2 bases and J dropped 5; count of bases not matched to a gene: 4. The CDR3 has 15 residues. From germline, CDR1 is LNHDA and CDR2 SQIVND (reference sequence). Here the CDR3 DNA reads TGTGCCAGTAGTATACTAGCGGGAGTAGGAGATACGCAGTATTTT. It is translated as CASSILAGVGDTQYF.

V and J are TRBV27 and TRBJ2-5; no firm D call. The CDR3 length is 15 residues. V lost 5 bases, J lost 0 bases, and 13 bases lay in between. CDR1 is MNHEY and CDR2 is SMNVEV in the germline V gene (reference sequence). The CDR3 sequence is CASSTDSRYQETQYF. CDR3 coding DNA: TGTGCCAGCAGTACTGACTCGAGGTACCAAGAGACCCAGTACTTC.

The chain carries TRBV29-1 and TRBJ1-1; D perhaps matches TRBD1 (6 bases). V lost 3 bases and J lost 8, with 13 bases in between. The CDR3 has 12 amino acids. Germline CDR1 SQVTM, CDR2 ANQGSEA. The CDR3 DNA reads TGCAGCGTTGACGAGGACAGACCAGAAGCTTTCTTT. This translates into CSVDEDRPEAFF.

The chain uses TRBV5-1 and TRBJ2-3, with 10 nucleotides matching TRBD2. The CDR3 has 15 residues. V lost 2 bases and J lost 1; bases outside the gene matches: 1. CDR1 is SGHRS and CDR2 is YFSETQ in the germline V gene. The CDR3: CASSLAGGGTDTQYF. CDR3 nucleotide sequence: TGCGCCAGCAGCTTAGCGGGAGGGGGCACAGATACGCAGTATTTT.

V gene TRBV5-1 combines with J gene TRBJ2-5, with D possibly being TRBD2 (5 bases). The CDR3 has 14 residues. V was clipped by 3 bases and J by 5 bases, with 14 bases between them. Looked up from germline, CDR1 is SGHRS and CDR2 is YFSETQ. CDR3 sequence: CASSSGLRRETQYF. Written as DNA, the CDR3 is TGCGCCAGCAGCTCTGGACTCCGCCGGGAGACCCAGTACTTC.

This chain connects TRBV7-3 to TRBJ2-3, with 12 bases aligning to TRBD2. Germline trimming cut 1 base from V and 3 bases from J; bases unmatched to any gene: 2. There are 16 residues in the CDR3. The germline V gene encodes CDR1 SGHTA and CDR2 FQGTGA. CDR3 bases: TGTGCCAGCAGCTTAATAGGGACTAGCGGGACAGATACGCAGTATTTT. Amino acid sequence: CASSLIGTSGTDTQYF.

The J gene is TRBJ2-7, the V gene TRBV6-6; 11 bases map to TRBD1. The V and J ends lost 5 bases and 5 bases, in that order; junction bases with no gene match: 8. The CDR3 totals 15 residues. CDR1 is MNHNY, CDR2 SVGAGI, per germline (reference sequence). The CDR3 region has the DNA TGTGCCAGCAGTAGGACAGGGGGCCCTACCCACGAGCAGTACTTC. Translation gives CASSRTGGPTHEQYF.

This sequence joins TRBV7-3 and TRBJ2-7, with D perhaps TRBD1 or TRBD2 (5 bases each). CDR1 is SGHTA and CDR2 is FQGTGA in the germline V gene. V was pared by 2 bases and J by 3 bases, with 17 bases between. The CDR3 spans 16 residues. The CDR3 here is CASSLYPGASFYEQYF. The DNA of the CDR3 is TGTGCCAGCAGCTTATACCCCGGGGCGTCCTTCTACGAGCAGTACTTC. Full variable domain (missing parts from reference TRBV7-3 and TRBJ2-7): GAGVSQTPSNKVTEKGKYVELRCDPISGHTALYWYRQSLGQGPEFLIYFQGTGAADDSGLPNDRFFAVRPEGSVSTLKIQRTERGDSAVYLCASSLYPGASFYEQYFGPGTRLTVT.

The V and J genes are TRBV7-3 and TRBJ2-5; 14 bases are a match to TRBD2. Germline CDR1 is SGHTA and CDR2 is FQGTGA. The length of the CDR3 is 20 residues. The junction had 19 bases not matched to a gene; V was cut back by 5 bases and J by 5 bases. CDR3 loop: CASSATTGTSGRGMRETQYF. CDR3 in DNA: TGTGCCAGCAGCGCGACAACCGGGACTAGCGGGAGAGGAATGCGGGAGACCCAGTACTTC.

CDR3 sequence: CASSPGVDQPQHF. The DNA of the CDR3 is TGTGCCAGCTCACCAGGGGTAGATCAGCCCCAGCATTTT. The chain employs TRBV18 and TRBJ1-5; D is uncertain. Trimming stripped 2 bases from V and 5 bases from J, with 7 bases between. CDR3 length: 13 amino acids. CDR1 is KGHSH and CDR2 is LQKENI in the germline V gene.

V and J are TRBV28 and TRBJ2-7, with TRBD2 identical over 7 bases. V lost 7 bases to trimming and J lost 6 bases; unmatched junction nucleotides: 12. The CDR3 is made up of 14 amino acids. Per germline, CDR1 MDHEN and CDR2 SYDVKM. CDR3 coding DNA: TGTGCCAGCACCTATTGGGGGGGGTTGGGCGAGCAGTACTTC. Translation gives CASTYWGGLGEQYF.

The chain is built from TRBV7-3 and TRBJ2-1; 9 bases agree with TRBD2. CDR3 size: 15 residues. From germline, CDR1 is SGHTA and CDR2 FQGTGA. J gave up 7 bases and V 3 bases, and 7 bases lay outside the gene matches. CDR3 bases: TGTGCCAGCAGCTTCAGCGGGAGGTCGGAAAATGAGCAGTTCTTC. Translating gives CASSFSGRSENEQFF.